This T cell receptor (beta chain) was recovered during a study of patients and donors after allogeneic stem cell transplantation. With 0 bases removed from V and 7 bases from J, the gap between germline ends came to 26 bases. This CDR3 is built from 19 residues. Germline lookup yields CDR1 SGHRS and CDR2 YFSETQ. TCRdb fed the RT-PCR reads into MiXCR, producing one record per CDR3 protein. The top ten hold roughly 10% of the sample, which has approximately 200,000 distinct CDR3 sequences, 35% to 45% seen once. This TCR derives from a human donor who was either an allogeneic HSCT recipient or a stem cell or donor lymphocyte infusion donor (not recorded which). It is not recorded whose cells these are; they may come from a transplant donor. The sample taken for sequencing was blood, either unsorted or a sorted T cell fraction (not recorded which). V usage is TRBV5-1 and J usage is TRBJ2-4, with D maybe TRBD1 (6 bases). The CDR3 nucleotides read TGCGCCAGCAGCTTGGCGTTATCCGGGACACTCGCCTTTGAGAACATTCAGTACTTC. Amino acid sequence: CASSLALSGTLAFENIQYF.